What follows are 8 T cell receptor beta chains derived from one specimen sequenced in a study of identical twins. From the 5' RACE reads, TCRdb called clonotypes with MiXCR, one entry per CDR3 protein. The sample shows a few hundred thousand distinct CDR3 sequences, roughly 24% of them seen only once. This sample also belongs to another study, concerning T cells expressing NK-cell markers.

Specimen: CD4+ T cells sorted from blood. The origin of the receptors is a woman aged 18-29 years in good health.

The CDR3 here is CASSLEVAETQYF. CDR3 nucleotides: TGCGCCAGCAGCTTGGAAGTGGCAGAGACCCAGTACTTC. The V gene is TRBV5-1, the J gene TRBJ2-5; D is unclear. The CDR3 is 13 amino acids. CDR1 and CDR2 (germline): SGHRS, YFSETQ. Trimming pared 0 bases from V and 4 bases from J, leaving 7 bases between.

The rearrangement links TRBV20-1 to TRBJ1-5; D unclear. The V gene lost 3 bases and the J gene lost 0 bases, with 6 bases spanning the gap. CDR1 DFQATT and CDR2 SNEGSKA come from the germline V gene (reference sequence). The CDR3 runs to 13 residues. CDR3 sequence: CSARENSNQPQHF. The CDR3 nucleotides are TGCAGTGCTAGGGAAAATAGCAATCAGCCCCAGCATTTT.

V is TRBV12-3 or TRBV12-4 and J is TRBJ1-1; D is ambiguous. The CDR3 contains 13 residues. V was clipped by 3 bases and J by 10 bases, with 15 bases between them. CDR3 in amino acids: CASSFAPGFGAFF. As DNA, the CDR3 is TGTGCCAGCAGTTTCGCTCCTGGTTTTGGAGCTTTCTTT.

Here the CDR3 reads CASSQDRVNGYTF. The CDR3 DNA reads TGTGCCAGCAGCCAAGATAGGGTTAATGGCTACACCTTC. The rearrangement uses TRBV3-1 and TRBJ1-2; D is undetermined. Germline-derived CDR1 and CDR2 are LGHDT and YNNKEL (reference sequence). V dropped 0 bases and J dropped 6 bases, with 8 bases sitting between them. This CDR3 is built from 13 residues. The full variable domain, completed using reference TRBV3-1 and TRBJ1-2, is DTAVSQTPKYLVTQMGNDKSIKCEQNLGHDTMYWYKQDSKKFLKIMFSYNNKELIINETVPNRFSPKSPDKAHLNLHINSLELGDSAVYFCASSQDRVNGYTFGSGTRLTVV.

This clonotype was detected a few times. This chain joins TRBV5-1 and TRBJ2-2; D remains ambiguous. Looked up from germline, CDR1 is SGHRS and CDR2 is YFSETQ. V gave up 5 bases and J gave up 4 bases, with 15 bases separating them. The CDR3 has 15 residues. The CDR3 nucleotides are TGCGCCAGCAGGGAATCGGCAGTTATCACCGGGGAGCTGTTTTTT. Translating gives CASRESAVITGELFF.

The chain links TRBV18 to TRBJ1-1; 10 bases fit TRBD1. V was pared by 5 bases and J by 4 bases, with 4 bases of the junction left unmatched. CDR1 is KGHSH and CDR2 is LQKENI in the germline V gene. This CDR3 spans 14 amino acids. CDR3 region: CASSGTGDGTEAFF. DNA of the CDR3: TGTGCCAGCTCAGGGACAGGGGATGGCACTGAAGCTTTCTTT. The entire variable domain, with the rest obtained from reference TRBV18 and TRBJ1-1, is as follows: NAGVMQNPRHLVRRRGQEARLRCSPMKGHSHVYWYRQLPEEGLKFMVYLQKENIIDESGMPKERFSAEFPKEGPSILRIQQVVRGDSAAYFCASSGTGDGTEAFFGQGTRLTVV.

This clonotype was seen a few times. The chain recombines TRBV29-1 with TRBJ2-1, with 12 bases lining up with TRBD2. J was trimmed by 10 bases and V by 5 bases; bases with no gene match: 6. This CDR3 contains 13 residues. Germline CDR1 SQVTM, CDR2 ANQGSEA. In nucleotides, the CDR3 is TGCAGCGTTCCAGGACTAGCGGGACGGGAGCAGTTCTTC. Protein sequence: CSVPGLAGREQFF.

V usage is TRBV18 and J usage is TRBJ2-6; TRBD2 agrees at 8 bases. The CDR3 is made up of 18 amino acids. From germline, CDR1 is KGHSH and CDR2 LQKENI. The J segment lost 3 bases and the V segment lost 0 bases, leaving 7 bases of the junction unmatched. The CDR3 reads CASSPPGSGRSGANVLTF. In nucleotides, the CDR3 is TGTGCCAGCTCACCACCGGGCAGCGGGAGAAGTGGGGCCAACGTCCTGACTTTC.